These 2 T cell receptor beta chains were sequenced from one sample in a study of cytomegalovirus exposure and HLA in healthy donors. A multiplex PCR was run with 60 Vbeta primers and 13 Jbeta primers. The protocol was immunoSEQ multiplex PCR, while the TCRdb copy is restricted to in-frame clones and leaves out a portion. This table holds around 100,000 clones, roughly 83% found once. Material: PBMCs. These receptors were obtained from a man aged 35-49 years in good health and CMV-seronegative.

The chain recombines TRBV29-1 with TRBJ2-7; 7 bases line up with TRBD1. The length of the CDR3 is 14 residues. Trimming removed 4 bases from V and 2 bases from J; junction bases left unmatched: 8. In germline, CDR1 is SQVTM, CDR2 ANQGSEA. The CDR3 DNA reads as TGCAGCGTTGGAAGACAGGGAAATGCCTACGAGCAGTACTTC. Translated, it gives CSVGRQGNAYEQYF.

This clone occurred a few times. The CDR3 DNA reads as TGTGCCTGGGACCGGGGACAGGGAAGCAATCAGCCCCAGCATTTT. It is translated as CAWDRGQGSNQPQHF. The chain has TRBV30 and TRBJ1-5; TRBD1 agrees at 9 bases. The V segment lost 5 bases and the J segment 1 base; nucleotides outside the gene matches: 6. The V gene's germline CDR1 is GTSNPN and CDR2 SVGIG (reference sequence). The CDR3 runs 15 residues.